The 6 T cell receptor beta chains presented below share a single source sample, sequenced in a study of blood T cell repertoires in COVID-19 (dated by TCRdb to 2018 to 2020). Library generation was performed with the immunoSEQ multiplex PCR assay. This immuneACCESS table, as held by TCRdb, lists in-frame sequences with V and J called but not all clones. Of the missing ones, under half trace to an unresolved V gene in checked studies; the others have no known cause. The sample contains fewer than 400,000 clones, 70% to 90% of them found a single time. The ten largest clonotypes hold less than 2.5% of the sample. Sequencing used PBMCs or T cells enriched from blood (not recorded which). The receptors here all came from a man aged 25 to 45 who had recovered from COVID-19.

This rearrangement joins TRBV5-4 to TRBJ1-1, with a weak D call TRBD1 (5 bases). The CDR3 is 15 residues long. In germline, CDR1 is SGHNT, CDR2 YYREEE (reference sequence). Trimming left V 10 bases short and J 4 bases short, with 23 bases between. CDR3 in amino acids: CASSPGLRDRTEAFF. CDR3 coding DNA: TGTGCCTCCTCCCCAGGGCTTAGGGATCGCACTGAAGCTTTCTTT.

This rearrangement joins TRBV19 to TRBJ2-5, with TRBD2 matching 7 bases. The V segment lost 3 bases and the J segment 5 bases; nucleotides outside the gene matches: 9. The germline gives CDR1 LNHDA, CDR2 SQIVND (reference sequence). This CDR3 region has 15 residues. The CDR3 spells CASSIQGGDAETQYF. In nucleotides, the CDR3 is TGTGCCAGTAGTATTCAGGGAGGGGACGCGGAGACCCAGTACTTC. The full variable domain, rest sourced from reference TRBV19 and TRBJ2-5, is DGGITQSPKYLFRKEGQNVTLSCEQNLNHDAMYWYRQDPGQGLRLIYYSQIVNDFQKGDIAEGYSVSREKKESFPLTVTSAQKNPTAFYLCASSIQGGDAETQYFGPGTRLLVL.

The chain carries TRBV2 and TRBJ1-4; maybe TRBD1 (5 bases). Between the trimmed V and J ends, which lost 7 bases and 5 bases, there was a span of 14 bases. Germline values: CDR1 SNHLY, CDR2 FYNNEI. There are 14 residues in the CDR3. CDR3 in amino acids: CASTDSLPNEKLFF. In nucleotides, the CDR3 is TGTGCCAGCACAGACAGTCTACCAAATGAAAAACTGTTTTTT.

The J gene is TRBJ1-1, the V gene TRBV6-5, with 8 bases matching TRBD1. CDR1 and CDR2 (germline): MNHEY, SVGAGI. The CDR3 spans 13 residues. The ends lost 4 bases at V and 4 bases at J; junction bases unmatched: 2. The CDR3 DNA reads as TGTGCCAGCAGTTCAACAGGGGGCACTGAAGCTTTCTTT. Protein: CASSSTGGTEAFF.

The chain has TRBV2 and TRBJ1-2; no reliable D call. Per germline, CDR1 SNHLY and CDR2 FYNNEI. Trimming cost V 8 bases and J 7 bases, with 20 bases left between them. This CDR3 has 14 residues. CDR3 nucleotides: TGTGCCAGCCCAACCCCCGGGGTGCACGGTGGCTACACCTTC. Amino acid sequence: CASPTPGVHGGYTF.

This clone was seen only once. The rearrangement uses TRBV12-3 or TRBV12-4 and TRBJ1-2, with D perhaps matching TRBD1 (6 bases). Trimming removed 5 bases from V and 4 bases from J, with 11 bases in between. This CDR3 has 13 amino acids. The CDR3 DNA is TGTGCCAGCAGTACTGACAGGATCTATGGCTACACCTTC. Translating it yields CASSTDRIYGYTF.